This T cell receptor (beta chain) originates from a study of T cell repertoires in cytomegalovirus infection. General study results and limits: The study identified carriers of CMV plus the relevant HLA from cumulative public TCR beta family frequency.

Germline CDR1 MNHEY, CDR2 SVGEGT. With 8 bases clipped from V and 2 bases from J, the junction kept 14 bases outside the gene matches. This CDR3 spans 17 amino acids. In the case of this clonotype: Its target is not known.

TCRdb called the reads again in MiXCR, with one record for every CDR3 protein. The sample holds about 350,000 distinct CDR3 sequences, about a third seen once. This clonotype was sampled from a human donor in good health (CMV status not recorded). Some clones in this sample may be carry-over from other donors' samples. The V and J genes are TRBV6-2 or TRBV6-3 and TRBJ2-7; 11 bases are a match to TRBD2. Sequenced here: cultured PBMCs, sampled from culture after CMV antigen stimulation. The CDR3 DNA is TGTGCCAGCCGGCTTGGGACTAGCGGAGAAGTCGCCTACGAGCAGTACTTC. It codes for CASRLGTSGEVAYEQYF.